The rows below give T cell receptor beta chains drawn from one sample of a study of blood T cell repertoires in COVID-19. TCRdb's copy holds only in-frame clones and misses some; the assay was immunoSEQ multiplex PCR. The repertoire includes about 250,000 clones, 86% of them detected once, and around 16% sits in the top ten. The sequencing input was PBMCs or T cells enriched from blood (not recorded which). Every receptor here comes from a man between 18 and 29 years old who had recovered from COVID-19. Both conserved end residues are part of each CDR3. Fields, in order: CDR3 length, D gene, clone size, V gene, J gene, CDR3 DNA, CDR3 protein. D genes are given only for firm matches. Size is stated for part of the rows, as once, few or many counts, or as a class when the clone is expanded.

cdr3_length: 11
d_call: .
clone_size: few
v_call: TRBV5-5
j_call: TRBJ2-7
cdr3_nt: TGTGCCAGCAGACAAGCGCGCGAGCAGTACTTC
cdr3_aa: CASRQAREQYF

cdr3_length: 15
d_call: .
clone_size: .
v_call: TRBV18
j_call: TRBJ2-3
cdr3_nt: TGTGCCAGCTCACCACCGACGGGAGGCACAGATACGCAGTATTTT
cdr3_aa: CASSPPTGGTDTQYF

cdr3_length: 15
d_call: TRBD1
clone_size: .
v_call: TRBV7-9
j_call: TRBJ1-2
cdr3_nt: TGTGCCAGCAGCCTCTTGGACAGGGAAGCGCGAGGCTACACCTTC
cdr3_aa: CASSLLDREARGYTF

cdr3_length: 17
d_call: TRBD2
clone_size: few
v_call: TRBV11-2
j_call: TRBJ2-1
cdr3_nt: TGTGCCAGCAGCTTAGCCCGGACTAGCGGACGCTACAATGAGCAGTTCTTC
cdr3_aa: CASSLARTSGRYNEQFF

cdr3_length: 14
d_call: .
clone_size: .
v_call: TRBV7-9
j_call: TRBJ1-1
cdr3_nt: TGTGCCAGCAGCTTAGAGGGACAGAACACTGAAGCTTTCTTT
cdr3_aa: CASSLEGQNTEAFF

cdr3_length: 14
d_call: TRBD2
clone_size: once
v_call: TRBV6-5
j_call: TRBJ2-7
cdr3_nt: TGTGCCAGCAGTAACAGCGGGATCAGCAACGAGCAGTACTTC
cdr3_aa: CASSNSGISNEQYF

cdr3_length: 15
d_call: .
clone_size: few
v_call: TRBV12-2
j_call: TRBJ1-5
cdr3_nt: TGTGCAAGTCGCCATGTATCCGCGGGGTTTTGGCCCCAGCATTTT
cdr3_aa: CASRHVSAGFWPQHF

cdr3_length: 17
d_call: TRBD1
clone_size: once
v_call: TRBV4-1
j_call: TRBJ2-7
cdr3_nt: TGCGCCAGCAGCCTGCCAGGGACAGACTTATTCTCCTACGAGCAGTACTTC
cdr3_aa: CASSLPGTDLFSYEQYF

cdr3_length: 17
d_call: TRBD1
clone_size: .
v_call: TRBV2
j_call: TRBJ2-6
cdr3_nt: TGTGCCAGCAGTCGAGGGACAGGGGGATTAGGGGCCAACGTCCTGACTTTC
cdr3_aa: CASSRGTGGLGANVLTF

cdr3_length: 15
d_call: .
clone_size: .
v_call: TRBV5-6
j_call: TRBJ1-5
cdr3_nt: TGTGCCAGCAGTTTGATCCGGGATAGCAATCAGCCCCAGCATTTT
cdr3_aa: CASSLIRDSNQPQHF

cdr3_length: 14
d_call: .
clone_size: .
v_call: TRBV27
j_call: TRBJ1-2
cdr3_nt: TGTGCCAGCAGTTTAAGGGGGATCAACTATGGCTACACCTTC
cdr3_aa: CASSLRGINYGYTF

cdr3_length: 15
d_call: .
clone_size: .
v_call: TRBV11-2
j_call: TRBJ2-4
cdr3_nt: TGTGCCAGCAGCTTTCGGACCCGGGGGAGGACCATTCAGTACTTC
cdr3_aa: CASSFRTRGRTIQYF

cdr3_length: 16
d_call: .
clone_size: .
v_call: TRBV28
j_call: TRBJ2-5
cdr3_nt: TGTGCCAGCAGTAGACCTCAGGGAGGAATCAAAGAGACCCAGTACTTC
cdr3_aa: CASSRPQGGIKETQYF

cdr3_length: 17
d_call: TRBD1
clone_size: .
v_call: TRBV10-3
j_call: TRBJ1-4
cdr3_nt: TGTGCCATCAGCCCGGGACAGGGGCTAATAGCTAATGAAAAACTGTTTTTT
cdr3_aa: CAISPGQGLIANEKLFF

cdr3_length: 15
d_call: .
clone_size: few
v_call: TRBV7-6
j_call: TRBJ1-5
cdr3_nt: TGTGCCAGCAGCTTACAGACAGGCCTCAATCAGCCCCAGCATTTT
cdr3_aa: CASSLQTGLNQPQHF

cdr3_length: 17
d_call: TRBD1
clone_size: .
v_call: TRBV7-7
j_call: TRBJ2-2
cdr3_nt: TGTGCTAGCAGTCTCTCCCGACAGGGGGCCGCCGCCGGGGAGCTGTTTTTT
cdr3_aa: CASSLSRQGAAAGELFF

cdr3_length: 16
d_call: .
clone_size: .
v_call: TRBV27
j_call: TRBJ2-3
cdr3_nt: TGTGCCAGCAGTTTAGTGGGCGCTTGGGGACAAGATACGCAGTATTTT
cdr3_aa: CASSLVGAWGQDTQYF

cdr3_length: 15
d_call: TRBD1
clone_size: .
v_call: TRBV19
j_call: TRBJ1-6
cdr3_nt: TGTGCCAGTAGTATCGGGGACAGAAATAATTCACCCCTCCACTTT
cdr3_aa: CASSIGDRNNSPLHF

cdr3_length: 13
d_call: .
clone_size: .
v_call: TRBV19
j_call: TRBJ2-7
cdr3_nt: TGTGCCAGTAGTATATCTATGTTCTACGAGCAGTACTTC
cdr3_aa: CASSISMFYEQYF

cdr3_length: 13
d_call: .
clone_size: .
v_call: TRBV5-6
j_call: TRBJ2-7
cdr3_nt: TGTGCCAGCAGCTCCGTGAGCTCCTACGAGCAGTACTTC
cdr3_aa: CASSSVSSYEQYF

cdr3_length: 15
d_call: .
clone_size: .
v_call: TRBV10-3
j_call: TRBJ1-6
cdr3_nt: TGTGCCATCAGTGAGTTCCAGGAAAATAATTCACCCCTCCACTTT
cdr3_aa: CAISEFQENNSPLHF

cdr3_length: 14
d_call: TRBD1
clone_size: .
v_call: TRBV19
j_call: TRBJ1-1
cdr3_nt: TGTGCCAGTAGTTGGGGACAGGAGAACACTGAAGCTTTCTTT
cdr3_aa: CASSWGQENTEAFF

cdr3_length: 15
d_call: TRBD1
clone_size: once
v_call: TRBV19
j_call: TRBJ1-5
cdr3_nt: TGTGCCAGTAGCCCAACAGGGGCCACATATCAGCCCCAGCATTTT
cdr3_aa: CASSPTGATYQPQHF

cdr3_length: 14
d_call: .
clone_size: .
v_call: TRBV5-1
j_call: TRBJ2-7
cdr3_nt: TGCGCCAGCAGCTTGGATAGGGAGGACGGCGAGCAGTACTTC
cdr3_aa: CASSLDREDGEQYF

cdr3_length: 15
d_call: .
clone_size: .
v_call: TRBV4-1
j_call: TRBJ1-2
cdr3_nt: TGCGCCAGCAGCCAAGGGGTCACAGTTCCCTATGGCTACACCTTC
cdr3_aa: CASSQGVTVPYGYTF

cdr3_length: 15
d_call: .
clone_size: few
v_call: TRBV19
j_call: TRBJ1-5
cdr3_nt: TGTGCCAGTAGTGTCTACCCCAGGGACAATCAGCCCCAGCATTTT
cdr3_aa: CASSVYPRDNQPQHF

cdr3_length: 19
d_call: TRBD2
clone_size: once
v_call: TRBV7-9
j_call: TRBJ2-1
cdr3_nt: TGTGCCAGCAGCCTAGTGGGAGTTAGCGGGAGGACGGCTTTCAATGAGCAGTTCTTC
cdr3_aa: CASSLVGVSGRTAFNEQFF

cdr3_length: 14
d_call: .
clone_size: .
v_call: TRBV18
j_call: TRBJ2-7
cdr3_nt: TGTGCCAGCTCACCGAGGGTGGGCTCCTACGAGCAGTACTTC
cdr3_aa: CASSPRVGSYEQYF

cdr3_length: 15
d_call: TRBD1
clone_size: .
v_call: TRBV18
j_call: TRBJ1-4
cdr3_nt: TGTGCCAGCTCACCGGCGGGACAGATTAATGAAAAACTGTTTTTT
cdr3_aa: CASSPAGQINEKLFF

cdr3_length: 14
d_call: .
clone_size: .
v_call: TRBV30
j_call: TRBJ1-6
cdr3_nt: TGTGCCTGGTCGGGGAGCTCCTATAATTCACCCCTCCACTTT
cdr3_aa: CAWSGSSYNSPLHF

cdr3_length: 15
d_call: .
clone_size: .
v_call: TRBV30
j_call: TRBJ1-1
cdr3_nt: TGTGCCGGAAACCCTGGGGAGGGACTGGATACTGAAGCTTTCTTT
cdr3_aa: CAGNPGEGLDTEAFF

cdr3_length: 15
d_call: .
clone_size: few
v_call: TRBV28
j_call: TRBJ1-1
cdr3_nt: TGTGCCAGCAGTCCTAGAGGGAAGGGGAGGACTGAAGCTTTCTTT
cdr3_aa: CASSPRGKGRTEAFF

cdr3_length: 14
d_call: .
clone_size: .
v_call: TRBV11-2
j_call: TRBJ2-2
cdr3_nt: TGTGCCAGCAATGCGGACTTGAACACCGGGGAGCTGTTTTTT
cdr3_aa: CASNADLNTGELFF

cdr3_length: 14
d_call: .
clone_size: few
v_call: TRBV5-8
j_call: TRBJ1-5
cdr3_nt: TGTGCCAGCAGCCCAGGTGATAGCAATCAGCCCCAGCATTTT
cdr3_aa: CASSPGDSNQPQHF

cdr3_length: 13
d_call: .
clone_size: once
v_call: TRBV7-2
j_call: TRBJ2-2
cdr3_nt: TGTGCCAGCAGCTCCTTATATGCCGGGGAGCTGTTTTTT
cdr3_aa: CASSSLYAGELFF

cdr3_length: 16
d_call: TRBD2
clone_size: .
v_call: TRBV30
j_call: TRBJ2-7
cdr3_nt: TGTGCCTGGAGCACCTTCCCGGGACTAGGGGGCTACGAGCAGTACTTC
cdr3_aa: CAWSTFPGLGGYEQYF

cdr3_length: 10
d_call: TRBD1
clone_size: .
v_call: TRBV25-1
j_call: TRBJ2-7
cdr3_nt: TGTGCCAGCGGACAGGTCGAGCAGTACTTC
cdr3_aa: CASGQVEQYF